This is a list of T cell receptor beta chains from one sample in a study. Via MiXCR, TCRdb re-called the RT-PCR reads, giving one row per CDR3 protein. The sample shows about 680,000 distinct CDR3 sequences, approximately 14% of them seen only once. Specimen: memory CD4+ T cells from blood. The receptors were sampled from a female donor in good health, serving as a healthy control. Both conserved end residues are part of each CDR3. The order of the fields is J gene, D gene, clone size, V gene, CDR3 DNA, CDR3 protein. A D gene is named only where the DNA matches it firmly. Part of the rows lack a size; the others show once, few, many or a class for expanded clones.

j_call: TRBJ2-1; d_call: .; clone_size: .; v_call: TRBV7-2; cdr3_nt: TGTGCCAGCAGCTTAAACAGGGCTTTAAACAATGAGCAGTTCTTC; cdr3_aa: CASSLNRALNNEQFF
j_call: TRBJ1-2; d_call: .; clone_size: .; v_call: TRBV11-2; cdr3_nt: TGTGCCAGCAGCAAAACAGGGTTGGACTATGGCTACACCTTC; cdr3_aa: CASSKTGLDYGYTF
j_call: TRBJ2-5; d_call: TRBD2; clone_size: .; v_call: TRBV4-2; cdr3_nt: TGTGCCAGCAGCCCCGGGACTAGCCCTAGAAAGTACTTC; cdr3_aa: CASSPGTSPRKYF
j_call: TRBJ1-5; d_call: TRBD1; clone_size: few; v_call: TRBV6-1; cdr3_nt: TGTGCCAGCAGCGACGACAGGGCGGACAATCAGCCCCAGCATTTT; cdr3_aa: CASSDDRADNQPQHF
j_call: TRBJ1-2; d_call: .; clone_size: .; v_call: TRBV4-3; cdr3_nt: TGCGCCAGCAGCCCCAAAAGGGGCCAGGCCGTCTATGGCTACACCTTC; cdr3_aa: CASSPKRGQAVYGYTF
j_call: TRBJ2-5; d_call: .; clone_size: few; v_call: TRBV6-6; cdr3_nt: TGTGCCAGCAGCCCTCCCCTAGAGACCCAGTACTTC; cdr3_aa: CASSPPLETQYF
j_call: TRBJ2-3; d_call: TRBD2; clone_size: .; v_call: TRBV20-1; cdr3_nt: TGCAGTGCTGGGGCCCTAGCGGGGGGGATAGATACGCAGTATTTT; cdr3_aa: CSAGALAGGIDTQYF
j_call: TRBJ2-1; d_call: TRBD1; clone_size: many; v_call: TRBV7-2; cdr3_nt: TGTGCCAGCAGCTTTGCGAGGACAGGGGGCCCGAATGAGCAGTTCTTC; cdr3_aa: CASSFARTGGPNEQFF
j_call: TRBJ2-2; d_call: .; clone_size: .; v_call: TRBV5-1; cdr3_nt: TGCGCCAGCAGCTTGGCCACTACTTCAGGGTTGTTCGGGGAGCTGTTTTTT; cdr3_aa: CASSLATTSGLFGELFF
j_call: TRBJ2-3; d_call: .; clone_size: few; v_call: TRBV7-3; cdr3_nt: TGTGCCAGCAGCCCCATTTTAGGGCGGGTCACAGATACGCAGTATTTT; cdr3_aa: CASSPILGRVTDTQYF
j_call: TRBJ1-2; d_call: .; clone_size: .; v_call: TRBV12-3/TRBV12-4; cdr3_nt: TGTGCCAGCGGTTTTAGACAGGCTAACTATGGCTACACCTTC; cdr3_aa: CASGFRQANYGYTF
j_call: TRBJ2-3; d_call: TRBD2; clone_size: few; v_call: TRBV5-1; cdr3_nt: TGCGCCAGCAGCCCCGGGACTACGAGGACAGATACGCAGTATTTT; cdr3_aa: CASSPGTTRTDTQYF
j_call: TRBJ2-5; d_call: .; clone_size: .; v_call: TRBV3-1; cdr3_nt: TGTGCCAGCAGCCTGAGGACTGGCTTGGGAGAGACCCAGTACTTC; cdr3_aa: CASSLRTGLGETQYF
j_call: TRBJ2-7; d_call: .; clone_size: many; v_call: TRBV5-4; cdr3_nt: TGTGCCAGCAGCTTAGAGGAAGGGCCCTACGAGCAGTACTTC; cdr3_aa: CASSLEEGPYEQYF
j_call: TRBJ2-1; d_call: TRBD2; clone_size: many; v_call: TRBV6-6; cdr3_nt: TGTGCCAGCAGCCGTAGCGGGAGTAGTATTGAGCAGTTCTTC; cdr3_aa: CASSRSGSSIEQFF
j_call: TRBJ1-1; d_call: .; clone_size: few; v_call: TRBV7-3; cdr3_nt: TGTGCCAGCAGCTTAACAAGGGATAGCACTGAAGCTTTCTTT; cdr3_aa: CASSLTRDSTEAFF
j_call: TRBJ2-3; d_call: .; clone_size: .; v_call: TRBV9; cdr3_nt: TGTGCCAGCAGCGTAGAGCAACTAGATACGCAGTATTTT; cdr3_aa: CASSVEQLDTQYF
j_call: TRBJ2-2; d_call: TRBD1; clone_size: .; v_call: TRBV4-2; cdr3_nt: TGTGCCAGCAGCCCTGGACAGGGCGTGCACACCGGGGAGCTGTTTTTT; cdr3_aa: CASSPGQGVHTGELFF
j_call: TRBJ1-2; d_call: .; clone_size: few; v_call: TRBV6-5; cdr3_nt: TGTGCCAGCAGTTACTCGAAGGGGGAGAACTATGGCTACACCTTC; cdr3_aa: CASSYSKGENYGYTF
j_call: TRBJ1-6; d_call: .; clone_size: many; v_call: TRBV10-3; cdr3_nt: TGTGCCATCAGAGTACAGGGAGAAGGATCACCCCTCCACTTT; cdr3_aa: CAIRVQGEGSPLHF
j_call: TRBJ1-1; d_call: TRBD1; clone_size: .; v_call: TRBV7-3; cdr3_nt: TGTGCCAGCAGCTTAAATCCGCAGGGGGTAGGCACTGAAGCTTTCTTT; cdr3_aa: CASSLNPQGVGTEAFF
j_call: TRBJ2-7; d_call: .; clone_size: .; v_call: TRBV28; cdr3_nt: TGTGCCAGCAGTTTATCAACCACCGAGCAGTACTTC; cdr3_aa: CASSLSTTEQYF
j_call: TRBJ2-2; d_call: TRBD2; clone_size: .; v_call: TRBV30; cdr3_nt: TGTGCCTGGAGCTTACTAGCGGGAGGGGGCGGGGAGCTGTTTTTT; cdr3_aa: CAWSLLAGGGGELFF
j_call: TRBJ2-5; d_call: TRBD2; clone_size: few; v_call: TRBV4-3; cdr3_nt: TGCGCCAGCAGCCAAGGGGGTCCGCGGGAGGGCCCCGAGACCCAGTACTTC; cdr3_aa: CASSQGGPREGPETQYF
j_call: TRBJ2-3; d_call: TRBD1; clone_size: few; v_call: TRBV20-1; cdr3_nt: TGCAGTGCTCCTCGTCGGCAGGGGGCAACAGATACGCAGTATTTT; cdr3_aa: CSAPRRQGATDTQYF
j_call: TRBJ2-7; d_call: .; clone_size: few; v_call: TRBV3-1; cdr3_nt: TGTGCCAGCAGCCCCATGACGGGCAGCTTTCGCTACGAGCAGTACTTC; cdr3_aa: CASSPMTGSFRYEQYF
j_call: TRBJ2-3; d_call: TRBD2; clone_size: many; v_call: TRBV7-2; cdr3_nt: TGTGCCAGCAGCTATATAGCGGGAGGGGGAGGTACGCAGTATTTT; cdr3_aa: CASSYIAGGGGTQYF
j_call: TRBJ2-4; d_call: TRBD1; clone_size: many; v_call: TRBV7-2; cdr3_nt: TGTGCCAGCAGCTGGACAGGGGATCGAATTTGGAACATTCAGTACTTC; cdr3_aa: CASSWTGDRIWNIQYF
j_call: TRBJ1-5; d_call: TRBD1; clone_size: few; v_call: TRBV7-2; cdr3_nt: TGTGCCAGCAGCCACGAGTACAGGGGGCGGCAGCCCCAGCATTTT; cdr3_aa: CASSHEYRGRQPQHF
j_call: TRBJ2-3; d_call: TRBD2; clone_size: few; v_call: TRBV7-6; cdr3_nt: TGTGCCAGCAGCTTTATAGCGGGGACAGATACGCAGTATTTT; cdr3_aa: CASSFIAGTDTQYF
j_call: TRBJ2-5; d_call: .; clone_size: few; v_call: TRBV18; cdr3_nt: TGTGCCAGCTCACCACCAGTTACAGGGTTTTACCAAGAGACCCAGTACTTC; cdr3_aa: CASSPPVTGFYQETQYF
j_call: TRBJ2-7; d_call: .; clone_size: many; v_call: TRBV20-1; cdr3_nt: TGCAGTGCGGCGGGCCTGGGAATTCGCGCTGGCGAGCAGTACTTC; cdr3_aa: CSAAGLGIRAGEQYF
j_call: TRBJ2-5; d_call: .; clone_size: many; v_call: TRBV6-5; cdr3_nt: TGTGCCAGCAGTTACGGAGGTACACGGCTGCGAGGAGAGACCCAGTACTTC; cdr3_aa: CASSYGGTRLRGETQYF
j_call: TRBJ2-2; d_call: .; clone_size: .; v_call: TRBV7-8; cdr3_nt: TGTGCCAGCAGCTTCAAGGACTGGGTGGGGATTGGGGAGCTGTTTTTT; cdr3_aa: CASSFKDWVGIGELFF
j_call: TRBJ1-2; d_call: .; clone_size: .; v_call: TRBV12-3/TRBV12-4; cdr3_nt: TGTGCCAGCAGTCCTCGGAAATATGGCTACACCTTC; cdr3_aa: CASSPRKYGYTF
j_call: TRBJ1-2; d_call: .; clone_size: many; v_call: TRBV9; cdr3_nt: TGTGCCAGCAGTCAAGTGAACTATGGCTACACCTTC; cdr3_aa: CASSQVNYGYTF
j_call: TRBJ2-1; d_call: TRBD2; clone_size: many; v_call: TRBV6-5; cdr3_nt: TGTGCCAGCAGCCCCGGGACTAGACCATCCAATGAGCAGTTCTTC; cdr3_aa: CASSPGTRPSNEQFF
j_call: TRBJ1-1; d_call: .; clone_size: few; v_call: TRBV7-2; cdr3_nt: TGTGCCAGCAGACCGGGGGGCGGCACTGAAGCTTTCTTT; cdr3_aa: CASRPGGGTEAFF
j_call: TRBJ1-2; d_call: .; clone_size: few; v_call: TRBV20-1; cdr3_nt: TGCAGTGCTCCCGAGACGGGGGCCTATGGCTACACCTTC; cdr3_aa: CSAPETGAYGYTF
j_call: TRBJ1-2; d_call: .; clone_size: .; v_call: TRBV29-1; cdr3_nt: TGCAGCGTTGAGACGGATTCCTATGGCTACACCTTC; cdr3_aa: CSVETDSYGYTF
j_call: TRBJ2-5; d_call: .; clone_size: few; v_call: TRBV20-1; cdr3_nt: TGCAGTCCCCCATTAACGCAAGAGACCCAGTACTTC; cdr3_aa: CSPPLTQETQYF
j_call: TRBJ2-1; d_call: .; clone_size: few; v_call: TRBV6-1; cdr3_nt: TGTGCCAGCAGGCCCGGGACCGAGAGGTCCTACAATGAGCAGTTCTTC; cdr3_aa: CASRPGTERSYNEQFF
j_call: TRBJ1-2; d_call: .; clone_size: many; v_call: TRBV15; cdr3_nt: TGTGCCACCAGCCCCGGTTTAGCCCGGGGCTACACCTTC; cdr3_aa: CATSPGLARGYTF
j_call: TRBJ1-5; d_call: .; clone_size: few; v_call: TRBV2; cdr3_nt: TGTGCCAGCATCCTTCAAATGGGCAGTCAGCCCCAGCATTTT; cdr3_aa: CASILQMGSQPQHF
j_call: TRBJ2-5; d_call: TRBD1; clone_size: few; v_call: TRBV24-1; cdr3_nt: TGTGCCACCAGCGACTCGTCTACCGGGACAGCGAAGACCCAGTACTTC; cdr3_aa: CATSDSSTGTAKTQYF
j_call: TRBJ1-5; d_call: .; clone_size: .; v_call: TRBV5-5; cdr3_nt: TGTGCCAGCAGTCGAGGAGGGGACAATCAGCCCCAGCATTTT; cdr3_aa: CASSRGGDNQPQHF
j_call: TRBJ1-1; d_call: .; clone_size: many; v_call: TRBV29-1; cdr3_nt: TGCAGCTTTAGAGCAGGCAGCTTGGCCACTGAAGCTTTCTTT; cdr3_aa: CSFRAGSLATEAFF